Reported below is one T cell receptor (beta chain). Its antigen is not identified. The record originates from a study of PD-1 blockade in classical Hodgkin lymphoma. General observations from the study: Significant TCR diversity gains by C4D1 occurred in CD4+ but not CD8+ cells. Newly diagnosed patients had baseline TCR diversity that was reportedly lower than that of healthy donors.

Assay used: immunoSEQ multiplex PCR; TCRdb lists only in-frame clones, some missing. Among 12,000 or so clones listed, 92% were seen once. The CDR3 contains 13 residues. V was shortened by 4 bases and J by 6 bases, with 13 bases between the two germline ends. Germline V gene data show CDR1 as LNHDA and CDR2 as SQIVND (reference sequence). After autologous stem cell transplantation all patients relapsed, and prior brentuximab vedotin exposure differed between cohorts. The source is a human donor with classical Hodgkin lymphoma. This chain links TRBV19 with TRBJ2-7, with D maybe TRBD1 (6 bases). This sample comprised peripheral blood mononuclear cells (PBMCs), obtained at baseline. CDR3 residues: CASSTSSRGEQYF. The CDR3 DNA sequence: TGTGCCAGTAGTACCTCTAGCAGGGGCGAGCAGTACTTC.